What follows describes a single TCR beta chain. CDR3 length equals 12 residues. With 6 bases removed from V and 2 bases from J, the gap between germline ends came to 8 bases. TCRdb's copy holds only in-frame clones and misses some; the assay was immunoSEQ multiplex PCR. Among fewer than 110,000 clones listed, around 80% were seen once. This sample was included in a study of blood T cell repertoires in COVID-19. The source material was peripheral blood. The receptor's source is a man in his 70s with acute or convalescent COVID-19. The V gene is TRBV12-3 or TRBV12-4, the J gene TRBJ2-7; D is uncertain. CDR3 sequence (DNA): TGTGCCAGCAGCAGTACACCCTACGAGCAGTACTTC. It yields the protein CASSSTPYEQYF.